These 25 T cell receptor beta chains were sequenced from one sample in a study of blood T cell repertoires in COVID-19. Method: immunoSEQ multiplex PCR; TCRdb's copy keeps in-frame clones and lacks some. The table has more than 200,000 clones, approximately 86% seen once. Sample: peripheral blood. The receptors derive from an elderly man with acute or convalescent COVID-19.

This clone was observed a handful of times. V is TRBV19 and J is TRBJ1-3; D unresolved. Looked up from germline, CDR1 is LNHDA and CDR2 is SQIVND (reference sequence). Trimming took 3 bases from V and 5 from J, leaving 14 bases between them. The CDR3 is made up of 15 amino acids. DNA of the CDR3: TGTGCCAGTAGTATTTCGACGGAGAATCGAAACACCATATATTTT. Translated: CASSISTENRNTIYF.

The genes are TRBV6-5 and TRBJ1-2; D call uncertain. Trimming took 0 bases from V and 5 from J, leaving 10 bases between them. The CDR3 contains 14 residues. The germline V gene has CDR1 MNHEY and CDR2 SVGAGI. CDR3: CASSYSESLYGYTF. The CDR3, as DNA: TGTGCCAGCAGTTACTCTGAGTCCCTGTATGGCTACACCTTC.

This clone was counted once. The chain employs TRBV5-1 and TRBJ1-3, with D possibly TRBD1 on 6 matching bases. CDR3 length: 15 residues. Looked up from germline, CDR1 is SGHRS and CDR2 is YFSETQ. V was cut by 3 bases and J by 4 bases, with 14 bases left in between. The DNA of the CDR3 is TGCGCCAGCAGCTCTACCCTCACAGGGGGAAACACCATATATTTT. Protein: CASSSTLTGGNTIYF.

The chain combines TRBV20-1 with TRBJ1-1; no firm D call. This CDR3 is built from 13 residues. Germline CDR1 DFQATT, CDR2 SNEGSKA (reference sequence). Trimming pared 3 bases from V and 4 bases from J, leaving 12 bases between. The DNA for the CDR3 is TGCAGTGCTAGTAGCGGTCGGGTCACTGAAGCTTTCTTT. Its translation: CSASSGRVTEAFF.

The CDR3: CASSDKGKDRINIQYF. The CDR3 nucleotides are TGCGCCAGCAGTGATAAAGGAAAGGACAGAATAAACATTCAGTACTTC. The chain combines TRBV10-1 with TRBJ2-4; maybe TRBD1 (6 bases). Between the trimmed V and J ends, which lost 3 bases and 6 bases, there was a span of 18 bases. Germline CDR1 reads WNHNN; CDR2 reads SYGVQD (reference sequence). This CDR3 has 16 residues.

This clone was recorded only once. The DNA of the CDR3 is TGTGCCACCAGCAGAGATCTCGCCTACGAGCAGTACTTC. It yields the protein CATSRDLAYEQYF. The chain carries TRBV15 and TRBJ2-7, with D hard to call. Per germline, CDR1 LNHNV and CDR2 YYDKDF (reference sequence). The CDR3 extends over 13 amino acids. V lost 0 bases and J lost 2, with 5 bases in between. Full variable domain (outside the CDR3, taken from reference TRBV15 and TRBJ2-7): DAMVIQNPRYQVTQFGKPVTLSCSQTLNHNVMYWYQQKSSQAPKLLFHYYDKDFNNEADTPDNFQSRRPNTSFCFLDIRSPGLGDTAMYLCATSRDLAYEQYFGPGTRLTVT.

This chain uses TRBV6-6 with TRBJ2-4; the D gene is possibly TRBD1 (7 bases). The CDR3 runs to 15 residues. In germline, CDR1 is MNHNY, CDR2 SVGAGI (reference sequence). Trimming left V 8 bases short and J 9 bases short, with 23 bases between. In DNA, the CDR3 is TGTGCCAGCGGAGGGGGCGGAGAGGGGGCGAGCATTCAGTACTTC. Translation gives CASGGGGEGASIQYF.

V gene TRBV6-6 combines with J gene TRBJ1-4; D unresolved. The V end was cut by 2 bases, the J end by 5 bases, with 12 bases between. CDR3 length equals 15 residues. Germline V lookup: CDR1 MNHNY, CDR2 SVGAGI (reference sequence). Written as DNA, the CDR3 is TGTGCCAGCAGTTACCCGGCCCGGGTGAATGAAAAACTGTTTTTT. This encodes CASSYPARVNEKLFF.

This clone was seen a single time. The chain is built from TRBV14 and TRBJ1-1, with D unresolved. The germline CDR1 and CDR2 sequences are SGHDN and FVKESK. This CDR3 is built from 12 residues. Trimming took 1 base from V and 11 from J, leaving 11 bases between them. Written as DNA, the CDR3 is TGTGCCAGCAGCCAAGTTGGCCGTATGGCTTTCTTT. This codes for CASSQVGRMAFF.

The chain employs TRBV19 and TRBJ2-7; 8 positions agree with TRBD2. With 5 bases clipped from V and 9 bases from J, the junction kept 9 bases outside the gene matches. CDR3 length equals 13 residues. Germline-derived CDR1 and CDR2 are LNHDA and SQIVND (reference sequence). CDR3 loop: CASSAAGGRGQYF. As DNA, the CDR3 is TGTGCCAGTAGTGCGGCGGGGGGCAGGGGGCAGTACTTC.

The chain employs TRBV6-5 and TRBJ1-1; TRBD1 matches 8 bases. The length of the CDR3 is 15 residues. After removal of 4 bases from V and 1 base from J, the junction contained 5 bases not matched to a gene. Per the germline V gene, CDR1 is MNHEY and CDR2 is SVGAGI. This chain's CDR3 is CASSSRGQANTEAFF. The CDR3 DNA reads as TGTGCCAGCAGTTCCCGGGGACAGGCGAACACTGAAGCTTTCTTT.

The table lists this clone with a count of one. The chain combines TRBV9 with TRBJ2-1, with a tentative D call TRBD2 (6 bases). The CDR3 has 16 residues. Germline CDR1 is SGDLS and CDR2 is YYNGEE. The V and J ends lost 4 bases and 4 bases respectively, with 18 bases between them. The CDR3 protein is CASSPPSGRGYNEQFF. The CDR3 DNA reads TGTGCCAGCAGCCCTCCGTCGGGACGGGGGTACAATGAGCAGTTCTTC. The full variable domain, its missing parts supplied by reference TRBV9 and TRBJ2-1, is DSGVTQTPKHLITATGQRVTLRCSPRSGDLSVYWYQQSLDQGLQFLIQYYNGEERAKGNILERFSAQQFPDLHSELNLSSLELGDSALYFCASSPPSGRGYNEQFFGPGTRLTVL.

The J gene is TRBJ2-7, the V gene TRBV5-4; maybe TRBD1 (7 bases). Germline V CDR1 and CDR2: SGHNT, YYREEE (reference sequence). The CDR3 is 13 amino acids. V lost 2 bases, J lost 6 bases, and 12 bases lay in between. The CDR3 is CASSFQGGAEQYF. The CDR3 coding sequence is TGTGCCAGCAGCTTCCAGGGGGGCGCCGAGCAGTACTTC.

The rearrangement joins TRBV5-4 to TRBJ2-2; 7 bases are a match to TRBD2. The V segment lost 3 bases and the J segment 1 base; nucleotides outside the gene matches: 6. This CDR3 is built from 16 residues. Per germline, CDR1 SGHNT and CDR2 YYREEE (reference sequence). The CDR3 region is CASSSPGGGNTGELFF. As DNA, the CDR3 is TGTGCCAGCAGCTCACCTGGCGGGGGGAACACCGGGGAGCTGTTTTTT.

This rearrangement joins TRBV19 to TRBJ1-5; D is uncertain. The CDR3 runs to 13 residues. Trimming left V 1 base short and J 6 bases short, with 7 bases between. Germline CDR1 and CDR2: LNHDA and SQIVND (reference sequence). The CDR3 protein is CASSIVTGQPQHF. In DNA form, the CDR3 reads TGTGCCAGTAGTATAGTAACGGGTCAGCCCCAGCATTTT.

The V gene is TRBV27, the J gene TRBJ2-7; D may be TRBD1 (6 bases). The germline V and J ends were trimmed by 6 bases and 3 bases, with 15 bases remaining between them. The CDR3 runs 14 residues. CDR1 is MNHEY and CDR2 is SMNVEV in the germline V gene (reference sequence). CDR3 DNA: TGTGCCAGCAGATCAGACAGGAACCTCTACGAGCAGTACTTC. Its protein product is CASRSDRNLYEQYF.

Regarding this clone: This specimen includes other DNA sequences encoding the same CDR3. The CDR3 DNA follows: TGTGCCAGCCGGCGGGAGTACCAAGAGACCCAGTACTTC. Its protein product is CASRREYQETQYF. This rearrangement joins TRBV2 to TRBJ2-5, with TRBD2 matching over 7 bases. The length of the CDR3 is 13 residues. CDR1 and CDR2 from the germline V gene are SNHLY and FYNNEI. The V segment lost 8 bases and the J segment 0 bases; nucleotides outside the gene matches: 3.

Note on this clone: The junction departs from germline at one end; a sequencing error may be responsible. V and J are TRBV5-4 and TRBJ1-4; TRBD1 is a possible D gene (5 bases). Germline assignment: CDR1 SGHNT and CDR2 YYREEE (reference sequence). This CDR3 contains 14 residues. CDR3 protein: CASSFPGTSEKLFF. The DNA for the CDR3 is TGTGCCAGCAGTTTCCCAGGGACTAGTGAAAAACTGTTTTTT.

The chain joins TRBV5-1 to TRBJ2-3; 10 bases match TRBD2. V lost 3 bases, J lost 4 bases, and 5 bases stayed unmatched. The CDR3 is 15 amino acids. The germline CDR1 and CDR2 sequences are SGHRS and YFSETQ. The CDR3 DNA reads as TGCGCCAGCAGCTCGGGACTAGCGAGGCCAGATACGCAGTATTTT. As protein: CASSSGLARPDTQYF. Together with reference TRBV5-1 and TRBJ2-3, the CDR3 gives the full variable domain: KAGVTQTPRYLIKTRGQQVTLSCSPISGHRSVSWYQQTPGQGLQFLFEYFSETQRNKGNFPGRFSGRQFSNSRSEMNVSTLELGDSALYLCASSSGLARPDTQYFGPGTRLTVL.

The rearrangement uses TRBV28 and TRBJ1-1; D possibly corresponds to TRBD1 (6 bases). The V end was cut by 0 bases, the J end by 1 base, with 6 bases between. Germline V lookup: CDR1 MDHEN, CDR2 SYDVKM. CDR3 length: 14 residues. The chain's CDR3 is CASSLWTGNTEAFF. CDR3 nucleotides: TGTGCCAGCAGTTTATGGACAGGGAACACTGAAGCTTTCTTT.

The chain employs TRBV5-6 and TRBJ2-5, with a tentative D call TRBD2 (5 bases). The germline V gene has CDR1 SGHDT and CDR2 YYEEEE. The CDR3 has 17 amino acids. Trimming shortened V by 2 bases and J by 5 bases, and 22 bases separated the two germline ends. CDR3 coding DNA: TGTGCCAGCAGCTTAGATCACTCGGACGCACAGCGGGAGACCCAGTACTTC. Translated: CASSLDHSDAQRETQYF. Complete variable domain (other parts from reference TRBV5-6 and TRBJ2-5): DAGVTQSPTHLIKTRGQQVTLRCSPKSGHDTVSWYQQALGQGPQFIFQYYEEEERQRGNFPDRFSGHQFPNYSSELNVNALLLGDSALYLCASSLDHSDAQRETQYFGPGTRLLVL.

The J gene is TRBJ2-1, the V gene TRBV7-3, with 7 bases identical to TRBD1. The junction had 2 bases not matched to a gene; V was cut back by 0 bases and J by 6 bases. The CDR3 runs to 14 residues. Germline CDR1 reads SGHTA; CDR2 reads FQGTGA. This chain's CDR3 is CASSLTPGGNEQFF. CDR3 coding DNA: TGTGCCAGCAGCTTAACCCCAGGGGGCAATGAGCAGTTCTTC.

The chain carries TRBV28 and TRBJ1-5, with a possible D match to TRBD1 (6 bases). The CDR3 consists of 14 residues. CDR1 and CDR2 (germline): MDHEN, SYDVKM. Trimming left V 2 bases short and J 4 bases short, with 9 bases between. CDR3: CASSLPQGNQPQHF. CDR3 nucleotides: TGTGCCAGCAGTTTACCCCAGGGGAATCAGCCCCAGCATTTT.

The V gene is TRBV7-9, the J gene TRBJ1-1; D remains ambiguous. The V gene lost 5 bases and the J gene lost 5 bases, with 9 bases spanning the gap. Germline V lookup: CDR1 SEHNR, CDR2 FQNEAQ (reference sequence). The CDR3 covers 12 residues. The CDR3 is CASSLRWTEAFF. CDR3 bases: TGTGCCAGCAGCCTACGGTGGACTGAAGCTTTCTTT. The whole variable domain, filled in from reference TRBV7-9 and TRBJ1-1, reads DTGVSQNPRHKITKRGQNVTFRCDPISEHNRLYWYRQTLGQGPEFLTYFQNEAQLEKSRLLSDRFSAERPKGSFSTLEIQRTEQGDSAMYLCASSLRWTEAFFGQGTRLTVV.

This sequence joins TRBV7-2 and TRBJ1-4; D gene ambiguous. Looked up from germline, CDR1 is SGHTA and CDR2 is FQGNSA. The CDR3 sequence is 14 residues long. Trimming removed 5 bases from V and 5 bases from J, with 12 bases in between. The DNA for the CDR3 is TGTGCCAGCAGCCCCAGCGTCGGGAATGAAAAACTGTTTTTT. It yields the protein CASSPSVGNEKLFF.